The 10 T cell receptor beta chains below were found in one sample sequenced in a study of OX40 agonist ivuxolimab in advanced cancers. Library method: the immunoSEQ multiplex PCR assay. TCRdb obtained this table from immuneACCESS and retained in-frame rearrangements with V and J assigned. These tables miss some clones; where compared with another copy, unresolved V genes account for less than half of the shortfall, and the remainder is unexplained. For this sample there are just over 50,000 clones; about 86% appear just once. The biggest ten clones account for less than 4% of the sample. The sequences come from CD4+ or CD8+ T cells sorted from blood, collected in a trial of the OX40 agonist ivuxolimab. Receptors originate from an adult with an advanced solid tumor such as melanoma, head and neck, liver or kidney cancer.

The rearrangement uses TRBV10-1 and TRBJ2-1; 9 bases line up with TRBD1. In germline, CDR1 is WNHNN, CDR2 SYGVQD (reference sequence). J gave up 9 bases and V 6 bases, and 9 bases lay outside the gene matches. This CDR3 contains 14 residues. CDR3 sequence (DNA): TGCGCCAGCAGCCCCGGGACAGGGCGCGCTGAGCAGTTCTTC. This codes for CASSPGTGRAEQFF.

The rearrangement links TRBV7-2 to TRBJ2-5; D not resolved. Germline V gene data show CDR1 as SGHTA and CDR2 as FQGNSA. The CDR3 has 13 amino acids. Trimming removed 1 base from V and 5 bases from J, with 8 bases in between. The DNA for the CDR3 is TGTGCCAGCAGCTTAGATATGGCGGAGACCCAGTACTTC. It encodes CASSLDMAETQYF.

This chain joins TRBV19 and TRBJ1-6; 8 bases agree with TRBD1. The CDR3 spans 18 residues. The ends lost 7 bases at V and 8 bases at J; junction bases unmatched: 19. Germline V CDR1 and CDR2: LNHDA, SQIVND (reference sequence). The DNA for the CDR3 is TGTGCCAGTACCATTAGCCCCTCAAGACAGGGGAAGGATTCACCCCTCCACTTT. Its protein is CASTISPSRQGKDSPLHF.

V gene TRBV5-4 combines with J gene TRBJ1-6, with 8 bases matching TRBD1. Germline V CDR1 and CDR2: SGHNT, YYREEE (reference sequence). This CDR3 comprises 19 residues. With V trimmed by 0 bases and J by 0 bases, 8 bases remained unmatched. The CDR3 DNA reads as TGTGCCAGCAGCTTGGTGGACAGGGCCTGGGGCTCCTATAATTCACCCCTCCACTTT. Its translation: CASSLVDRAWGSYNSPLHF.

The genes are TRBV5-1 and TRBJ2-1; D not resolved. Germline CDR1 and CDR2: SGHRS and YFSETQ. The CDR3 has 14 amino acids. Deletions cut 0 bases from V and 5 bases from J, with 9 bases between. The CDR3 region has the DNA TGCGCCAGCAGCTTGGAAGCCAGAAACAATGAGCAGTTCTTC. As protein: CASSLEARNNEQFF. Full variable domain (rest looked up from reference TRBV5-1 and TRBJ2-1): KAGVTQTPRYLIKTRGQQVTLSCSPISGHRSVSWYQQTPGQGLQFLFEYFSETQRNKGNFPGRFSGRQFSNSRSEMNVSTLELGDSALYLCASSLEARNNEQFFGPGTRLTVL.

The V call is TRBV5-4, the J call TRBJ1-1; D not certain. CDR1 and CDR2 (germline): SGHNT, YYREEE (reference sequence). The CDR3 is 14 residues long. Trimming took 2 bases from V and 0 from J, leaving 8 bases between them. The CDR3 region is CASSLGPMNTEAFF. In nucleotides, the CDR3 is TGTGCCAGCAGCTTAGGGCCTATGAACACTGAAGCTTTCTTT.

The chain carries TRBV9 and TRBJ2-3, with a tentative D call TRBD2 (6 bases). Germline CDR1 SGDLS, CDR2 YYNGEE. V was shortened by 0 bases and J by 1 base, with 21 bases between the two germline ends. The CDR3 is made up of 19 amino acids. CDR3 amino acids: CASSVEPTSGVGRTDTQYF. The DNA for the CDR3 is TGTGCCAGCAGCGTAGAGCCGACTAGTGGGGTGGGCCGCACAGATACGCAGTATTTT. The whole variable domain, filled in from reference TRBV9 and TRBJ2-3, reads DSGVTQTPKHLITATGQRVTLRCSPRSGDLSVYWYQQSLDQGLQFLIQYYNGEERAKGNILERFSAQQFPDLHSELNLSSLELGDSALYFCASSVEPTSGVGRTDTQYFGPGTRLTVL.

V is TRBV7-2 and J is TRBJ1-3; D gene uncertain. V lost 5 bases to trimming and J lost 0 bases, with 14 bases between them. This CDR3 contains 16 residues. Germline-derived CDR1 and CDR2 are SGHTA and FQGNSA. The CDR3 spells CASSATRGLSGNTIYF. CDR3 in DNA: TGTGCCAGCAGCGCCACTAGAGGCCTCTCTGGAAACACCATATATTTT.

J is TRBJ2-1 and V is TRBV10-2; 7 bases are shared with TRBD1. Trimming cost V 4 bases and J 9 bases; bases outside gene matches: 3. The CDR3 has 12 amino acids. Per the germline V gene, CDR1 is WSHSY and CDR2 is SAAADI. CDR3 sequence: CASSAQGTEQFF. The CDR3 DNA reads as TGCGCCAGCAGTGCACAGGGGACTGAGCAGTTCTTC.

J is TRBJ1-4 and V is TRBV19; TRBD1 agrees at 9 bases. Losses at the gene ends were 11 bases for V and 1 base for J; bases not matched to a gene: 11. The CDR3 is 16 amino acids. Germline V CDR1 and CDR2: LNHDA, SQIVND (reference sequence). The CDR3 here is CASSPGTGLTNEKLFF. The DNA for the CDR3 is TGTGCCTCCAGTCCCGGGACAGGGTTAACTAATGAAAAACTGTTTTTT.